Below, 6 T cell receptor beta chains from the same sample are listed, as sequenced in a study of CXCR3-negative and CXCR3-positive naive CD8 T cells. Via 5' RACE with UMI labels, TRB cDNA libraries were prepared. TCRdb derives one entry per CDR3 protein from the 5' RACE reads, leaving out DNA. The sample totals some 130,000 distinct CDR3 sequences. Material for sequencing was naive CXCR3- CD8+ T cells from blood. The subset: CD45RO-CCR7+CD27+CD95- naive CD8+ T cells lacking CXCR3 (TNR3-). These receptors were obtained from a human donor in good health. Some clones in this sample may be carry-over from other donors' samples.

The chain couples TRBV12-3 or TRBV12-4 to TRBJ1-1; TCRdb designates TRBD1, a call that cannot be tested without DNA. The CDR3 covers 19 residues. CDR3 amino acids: CASSDTGARMIRYGTEAFF.

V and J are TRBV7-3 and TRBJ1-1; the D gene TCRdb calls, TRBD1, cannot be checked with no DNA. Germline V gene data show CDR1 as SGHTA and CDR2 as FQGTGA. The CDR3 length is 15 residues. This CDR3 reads CASSLLSGSGTEAFF. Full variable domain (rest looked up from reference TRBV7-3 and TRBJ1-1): GAGVSQTPSNKVTEKGKYVELRCDPISGHTALYWYRQSLGQGPEFLIYFQGTGAADDSGLPNDRFFAVRPEGSVSTLKIQRTERGDSAVYLCASSLLSGSGTEAFFGQGTRLTVV.

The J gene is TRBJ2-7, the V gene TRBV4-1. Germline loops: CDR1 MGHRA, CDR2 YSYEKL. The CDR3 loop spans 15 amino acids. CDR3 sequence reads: CASSQVGASGYEQYF.

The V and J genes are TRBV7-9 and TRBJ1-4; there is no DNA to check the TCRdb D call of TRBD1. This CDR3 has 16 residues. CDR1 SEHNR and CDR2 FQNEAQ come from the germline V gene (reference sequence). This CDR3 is CASSLSGTATNEKLFF.

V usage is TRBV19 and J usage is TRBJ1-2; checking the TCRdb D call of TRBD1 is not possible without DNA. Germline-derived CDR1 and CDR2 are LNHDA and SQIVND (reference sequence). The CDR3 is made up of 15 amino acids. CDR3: CASSMPGPTNYGYTF.

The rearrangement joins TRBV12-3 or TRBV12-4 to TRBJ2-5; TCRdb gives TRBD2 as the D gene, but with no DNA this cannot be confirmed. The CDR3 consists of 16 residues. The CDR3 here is CASSGGLAGGRETQYF.